This paragraph covers one T cell receptor (beta chain) sequence. The data originate from a study of technical replicates of blood from a few donors. This CDR3 contains 12 residues. Trimming left V 5 bases short and J 5 bases short, with 8 bases between. Germline CDR1 SGHTA, CDR2 FQGNSA. Using immunoSEQ multiplex PCR, the repertoire was profiled, and TCRdb retains in-frame clones only, with some absent. The sample consists of roughly 50,000 clones, 90% to 95% of them appearing once. This sequence originates from a human donor in good health. Some clones in this sample may be carry-over from other donors' samples. Source material: PBMCs. The chain recombines TRBV7-2 with TRBJ2-3; perhaps TRBD1 as D (6 bases). This CDR3 reads CASSPDRDTQYF. The CDR3 region has the DNA TGTGCCAGCAGCCCGGACAGAGATACGCAGTATTTT.